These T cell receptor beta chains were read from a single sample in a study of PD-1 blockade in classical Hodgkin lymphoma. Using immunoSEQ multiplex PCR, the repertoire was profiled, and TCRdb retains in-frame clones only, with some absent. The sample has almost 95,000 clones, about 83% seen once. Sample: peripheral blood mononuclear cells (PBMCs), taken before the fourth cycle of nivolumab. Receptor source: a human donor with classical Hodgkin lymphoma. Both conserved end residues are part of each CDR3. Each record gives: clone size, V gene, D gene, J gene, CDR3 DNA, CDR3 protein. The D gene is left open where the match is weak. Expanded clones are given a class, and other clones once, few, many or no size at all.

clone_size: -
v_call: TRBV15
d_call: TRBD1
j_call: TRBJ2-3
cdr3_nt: TGTGCCACCAGCAGAGATTGGAACAGGGGTAGCACAGATACGCAGTATTTT
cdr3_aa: CATSRDWNRGSTDTQYF

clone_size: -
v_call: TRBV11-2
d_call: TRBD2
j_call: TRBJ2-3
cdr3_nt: TGTGCCAGCAGCTTAGTTGTGGGAGGGGTGACAGATACGCAGTATTTT
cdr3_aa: CASSLVVGGVTDTQYF

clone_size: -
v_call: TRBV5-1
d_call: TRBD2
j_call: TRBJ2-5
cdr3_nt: TGCGCCAGCAGCCCCACTAGCGCCCAAGAGACCCAGTACTTC
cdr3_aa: CASSPTSAQETQYF

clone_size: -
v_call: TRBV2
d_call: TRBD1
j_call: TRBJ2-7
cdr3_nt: TGTGCCAGCAGTGAAGATGCAGGGGGCGTCGAGCAGTACTTC
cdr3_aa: CASSEDAGGVEQYF

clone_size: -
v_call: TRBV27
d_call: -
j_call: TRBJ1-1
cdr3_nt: TGTGCCAGCGGACGGCCCTCCGGGCAAGGCACTGAAGCTTTCTTT
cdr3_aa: CASGRPSGQGTEAFF

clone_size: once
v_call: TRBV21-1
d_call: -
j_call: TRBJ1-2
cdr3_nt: TGTGCCAGCAGCAACCGGGACAGCCATTTCCGAGGATATGGCTACACCTTC
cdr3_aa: CASSNRDSHFRGYGYTF

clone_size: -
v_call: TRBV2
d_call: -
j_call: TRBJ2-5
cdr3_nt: TGTGCCAGCAGTGAGCCTGCCGCGGAGACCCAGTACTTC
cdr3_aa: CASSEPAAETQYF

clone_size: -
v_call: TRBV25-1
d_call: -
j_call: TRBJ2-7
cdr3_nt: TGTGCCAGCAGGCCCGGAGTTAGGACCTACGAGCAGTACTTC
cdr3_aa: CASRPGVRTYEQYF

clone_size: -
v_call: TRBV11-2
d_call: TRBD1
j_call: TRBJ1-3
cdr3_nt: TGTGCCAGCAGCCCCCGGACAGGGGCAGGCTCTGGAAACACCATATATTTT
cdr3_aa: CASSPRTGAGSGNTIYF

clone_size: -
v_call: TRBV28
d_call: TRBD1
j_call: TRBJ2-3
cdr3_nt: TGTGCCAGCAGTCCCTTCGGGACAGGGGCCACAGATACGCAGTATTTT
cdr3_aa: CASSPFGTGATDTQYF

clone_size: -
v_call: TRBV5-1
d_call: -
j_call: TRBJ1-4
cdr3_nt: TGCGCCAGCAGCTTGTGGGCAGGGGATGAAAAACTGTTTTTT
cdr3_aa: CASSLWAGDEKLFF

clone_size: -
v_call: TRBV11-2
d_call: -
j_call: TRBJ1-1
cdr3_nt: TGTGCCAGCAGCTTACCGGGACGGAGGTCCACTGAAGCTTTCTTT
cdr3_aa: CASSLPGRRSTEAFF

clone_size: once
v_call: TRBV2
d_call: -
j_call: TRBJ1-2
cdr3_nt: TGTGCCAGCAGTGATGCAGGGGCGGGAGGCTACACCTTC
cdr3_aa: CASSDAGAGGYTF

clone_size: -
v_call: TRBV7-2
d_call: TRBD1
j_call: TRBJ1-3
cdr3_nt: TGTGCCAGCAGCTTAGCACCAACAGGGGCCGCGGGGAGGGGCATATATTTT
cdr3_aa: CASSLAPTGAAGRGIYF

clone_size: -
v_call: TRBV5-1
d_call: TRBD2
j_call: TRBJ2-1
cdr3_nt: TGCGCCAGCAGCCTGGGACTAGCGGGAGGTGAGCAGTTCTTC
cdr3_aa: CASSLGLAGGEQFF

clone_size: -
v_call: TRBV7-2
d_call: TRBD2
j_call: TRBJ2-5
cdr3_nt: TGTGCCAGCAGCTTAGCCCCCGGACTAGCGGGAGACGTAGAGACCCAGTACTTC
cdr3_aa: CASSLAPGLAGDVETQYF

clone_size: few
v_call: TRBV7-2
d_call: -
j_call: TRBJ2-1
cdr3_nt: TGTGCCAGCAGCCCGTCCTGGGGGGCTAGCGGATACAATGAGCAGTTCTTC
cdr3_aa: CASSPSWGASGYNEQFF

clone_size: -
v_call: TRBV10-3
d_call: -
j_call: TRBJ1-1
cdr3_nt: TGTGCCACCTCTTTGGGATACACTGAAGCTTTCTTT
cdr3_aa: CATSLGYTEAFF

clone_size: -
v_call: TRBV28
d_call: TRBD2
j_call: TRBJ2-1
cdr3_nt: TGTGCCAGCAGTTCGGCGAGCGGGAGCTCCTACAATGAGCAGTTCTTC
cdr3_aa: CASSSASGSSYNEQFF

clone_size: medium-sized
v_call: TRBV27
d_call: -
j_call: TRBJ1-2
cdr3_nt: TGTGCCAGCAAGAACCCTGATAGAACTAACTATGGCTACACCTTC
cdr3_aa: CASKNPDRTNYGYTF

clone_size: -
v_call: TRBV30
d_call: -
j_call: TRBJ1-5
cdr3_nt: TGTGCCTGGGATACAGGGATTGCGCAGCCCCAGCATTTT
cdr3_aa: CAWDTGIAQPQHF

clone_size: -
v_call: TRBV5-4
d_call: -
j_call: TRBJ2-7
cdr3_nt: TGTGCCAGCAGCGAGGGGGGGACGATTTCCTACGAGCAGTACTTC
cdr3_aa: CASSEGGTISYEQYF

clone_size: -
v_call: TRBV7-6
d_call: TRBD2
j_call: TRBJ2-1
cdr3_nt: TGTGCCAGCAGCTTAAAGTCACTAGCGGGAGACAATGAGCAGTTCTTC
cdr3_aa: CASSLKSLAGDNEQFF

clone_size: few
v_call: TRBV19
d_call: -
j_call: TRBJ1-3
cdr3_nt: TGTGCCAGTAGCATCGCCAGTGGAAACACCATATATTTT
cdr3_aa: CASSIASGNTIYF

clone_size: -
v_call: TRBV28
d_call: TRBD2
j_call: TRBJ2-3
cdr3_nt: TGTGCCAGCAGTTTGACGACTAGCGCTAGCACAGATACGCAGTATTTT
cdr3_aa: CASSLTTSASTDTQYF

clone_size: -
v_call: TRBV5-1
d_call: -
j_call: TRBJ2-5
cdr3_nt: TGCGCCAGCAGCTTAATCCCGACAGGGAGGGAGACCCAGTACTTC
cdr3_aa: CASSLIPTGRETQYF

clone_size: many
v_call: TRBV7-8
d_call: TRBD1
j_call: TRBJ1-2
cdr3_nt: TGTGCCAGCAGCCTCCCGGGACAGGGTTTTTATGGCTACACCTTC
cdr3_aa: CASSLPGQGFYGYTF

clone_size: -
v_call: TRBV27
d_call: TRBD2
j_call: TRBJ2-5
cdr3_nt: TGTGCCAGCAGCGTACTAGCGGGAGGACGAGAGACCCAGTACTTC
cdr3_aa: CASSVLAGGRETQYF

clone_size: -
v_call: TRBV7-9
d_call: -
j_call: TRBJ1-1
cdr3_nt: TGTGCCAGCAGCTTAGCGCCGGGGAACACTGAAGCTTTCTTT
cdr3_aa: CASSLAPGNTEAFF

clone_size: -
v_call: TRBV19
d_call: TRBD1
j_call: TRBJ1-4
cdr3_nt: TGTGCCAGTAGTATGAGAACAGGGGGCTACGAAAAACTGTTTTTT
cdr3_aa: CASSMRTGGYEKLFF

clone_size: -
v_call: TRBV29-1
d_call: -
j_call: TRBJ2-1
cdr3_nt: TGCAGCGTTGATGACTACAATGAGCAGTTCTTC
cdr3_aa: CSVDDYNEQFF

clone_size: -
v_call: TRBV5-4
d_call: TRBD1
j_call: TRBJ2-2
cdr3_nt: TGTGCCAGCAGCTCGGAACCGGGACAGGGTACCGGGGAGCTGTTTTTT
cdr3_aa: CASSSEPGQGTGELFF

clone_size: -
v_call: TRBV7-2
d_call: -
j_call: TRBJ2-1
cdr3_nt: TGTGCCAGCAGCTTAGTCAATGAGCAGTTCTTC
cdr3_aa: CASSLVNEQFF

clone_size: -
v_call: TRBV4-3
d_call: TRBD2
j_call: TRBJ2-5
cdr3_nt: TGCGCCAGCAGCCAAGGAACGGGAACTAGCGGGAGTTTTGAGCAGTACTTC
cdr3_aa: CASSQGTGTSGSFEQYF

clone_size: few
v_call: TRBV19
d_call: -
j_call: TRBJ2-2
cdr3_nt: TGTGCCAGTAGTTTGTTATCGGGGAACACCGGGGAGCTGTTTTTT
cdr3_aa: CASSLLSGNTGELFF

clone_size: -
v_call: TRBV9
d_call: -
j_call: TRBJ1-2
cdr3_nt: TGTGCCAGCAGCGTAGGCTGGGGGGGAGGCTACACCTTC
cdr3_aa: CASSVGWGGGYTF

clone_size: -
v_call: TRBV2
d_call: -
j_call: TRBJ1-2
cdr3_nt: TGTGCCAGCAGTGTCCTGGGATTAGTGCAAGGCTACACCTTC
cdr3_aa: CASSVLGLVQGYTF

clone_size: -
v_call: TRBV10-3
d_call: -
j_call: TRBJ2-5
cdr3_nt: TGTGCCATCAGTCCCGACAATCAAGAGACCCAGTACTTC
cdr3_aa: CAISPDNQETQYF

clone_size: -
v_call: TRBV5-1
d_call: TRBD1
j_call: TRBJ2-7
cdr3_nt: TGCGCCAGCAGCCCGGGACAGGGGTCCGACGAGCAGTACTTC
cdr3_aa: CASSPGQGSDEQYF

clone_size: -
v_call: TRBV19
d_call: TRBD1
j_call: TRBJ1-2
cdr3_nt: TGTGCCAGTAGTATCGACAGGGCCGGGGGCTACACCTTC
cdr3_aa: CASSIDRAGGYTF

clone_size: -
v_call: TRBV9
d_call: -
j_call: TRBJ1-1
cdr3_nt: TGTGCCAGCAGCGGGGGACCGGAGGCCACTGAAGCTTTCTTT
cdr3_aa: CASSGGPEATEAFF

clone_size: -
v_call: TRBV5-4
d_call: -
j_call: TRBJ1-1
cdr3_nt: TGTGCCAGCAGCCCGACAGAGAACACTGAAGCTTTCTTT
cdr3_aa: CASSPTENTEAFF

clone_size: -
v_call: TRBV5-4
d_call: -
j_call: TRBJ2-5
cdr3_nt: TGTGCCAGCAGCTTGTTTGGGGGTACGGAGACCCAGTACTTC
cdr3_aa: CASSLFGGTETQYF

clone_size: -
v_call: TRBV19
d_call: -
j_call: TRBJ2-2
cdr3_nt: TGTGCCAGTAGTCCAGGGCGGTTGACCGGGGAGCTGTTTTTT
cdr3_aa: CASSPGRLTGELFF

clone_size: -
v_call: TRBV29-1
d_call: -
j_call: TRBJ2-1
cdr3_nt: TGCAGCGTTGAGAGATCTTACAATGAGCAGTTCTTC
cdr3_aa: CSVERSYNEQFF

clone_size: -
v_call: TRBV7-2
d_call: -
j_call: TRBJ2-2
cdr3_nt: TGTGCCAGCAGCCTCGACCGTCCCGGGGAGCTGTTTTTT
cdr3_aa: CASSLDRPGELFF